The clone carrying this T cell receptor (beta chain) was counted between two and nine times. Antigen unknown. The data were taken from a study of regulatory T cells in long-lasting Graves disease. Study at large: It was over 5 years of antithyroid drugs, with positive TSH receptor antibodies, that meant persistent Graves' disease.

HTBI primers from iRepertoire and Arm-PCR of CDR3 regions yielded the TCR beta libraries. TCRdb processed the multiplex PCR reads anew with MiXCR; each CDR3 protein has one entry. The sample includes over 250,000 distinct CDR3 sequences, roughly a fifth of them seen just once. Trimming left V 5 bases short and J 1 base short, with 9 bases between. Germline V CDR1 and CDR2: LNHDA, SQIVND (reference sequence). The CDR3 has 14 residues. Overall study findings and caveats: The persistent group shared around 3,000 public clonotypes, more than the approximately 970 shared by new patients. Since the sample size was small, accuracy may have been reduced.

Time point meaning: persistent/refractory GD, antithyroid drugs over 5 years with positive TRAb. Extracted PBMC RNA gave rise to the TCR library. The TCR sequence derives from a female donor with Graves disease. J is TRBJ1-5 and V is TRBV19; D is unresolved. The sequenced sample was peripheral blood mononuclear cells (PBMCs), obtained when the disease was refractory, from a patient treated with antithyroid drugs. This chain's CDR3 is CASSWRRSNQPQHF. For the CDR3, the DNA is TGTGCCAGTAGTTGGAGACGGAGCAATCAGCCCCAGCATTTT.